This T cell receptor beta chain was obtained from a study of CD8 T cells in Susac syndrome. Reverse transcription of roughly 0.5 to 1 ug RNA was carried out with random hexamers. TCRdb redid the calling of the immunoSEQ multiplex PCR reads with MiXCR, one entry per CDR3 protein. The sample lists some 190,000 distinct CDR3 sequences, approximately 94% seen once, with 0.15% in the top ten. Sequencing of TCR beta was carried out in blood CD8+ and CD4+ T cells. The source is a human donor with Susac syndrome. The sample taken for sequencing was CD4+ T cells from PBMCs.

The CDR3 DNA follows: TGCAGTGCTACCGGAGTCGAGGGCAATCAGCCCCAGCATTTT. It codes for CSATGVEGNQPQHF. The rearrangement joins TRBV20-1 to TRBJ1-5; D gene unclear. V was clipped by 4 bases and J by 2 bases, with 12 bases between them. The germline V gene has CDR1 DFQATT and CDR2 SNEGSKA (reference sequence). This CDR3 is built from 14 residues.